The clone carrying this T cell receptor (beta chain) was picked up a small number of times. Its specificity is not known. Expressed TCRB transcripts were sequenced after all isolated RNA was converted to cDNA. Sequenced naive, central memory and regulatory T cell samples produced an average of around 3.8 million reads. TCRdb keeps only in-frame clones here, not all; method: immunoSEQ multiplex PCR. This table holds roughly 180,000 clones, approximately 7.8% found once. The data were taken from a study of beta chain features in type 1 diabetes. Regarding the study as a whole: In all four CD4+ subsets, TCRB CDR3 length was significantly, moderately reduced in type 1 diabetes. In comparison with healthy donors, patients had naive, central memory and Treg TCRB repertoires that appeared more similar.

This CDR3 is 16 amino acids long. Trimming took 5 bases from V and 5 from J, leaving 21 bases between them. Germline loops: CDR1 SGHVS, CDR2 FNYEAQ. Averaging approximately 0.11 L, one heparinised blood draw came from each individual donor. A sort by CD45RO/CCR7/CD25/CD127/CD95/CD27 yielded CD4+ naive, central memory, regulatory and stem cell-like memory cells. The sequence came from a woman between 40 and 55 years old with type 1 diabetes. Material for sequencing was central memory CD4+ T cells from blood. The rearrangement uses TRBV7-6 and TRBJ2-5; possibly TRBD2 for D (6 bases). The DNA of the CDR3 is TGTGCCAGCAGCCCGGGAGCTGTCCTGGGGGGTGAGACCCAGTACTTC. It yields the protein CASSPGAVLGGETQYF.